These T cell receptor beta chains were read from a single sample in a study of control samples from healthy donors and cancer patients. Only in-frame clones appear in the TCRdb table, and some are missing; sequencing was by immunoSEQ multiplex PCR. The data contain 120,000 or so clones, about 90% of them singletons. Sequenced input: blood. The receptors were sampled from a man aged 55 to 70 in good health. CDR3s include the opening cysteine and the closing phenylalanine or tryptophan. The order of the fields is clone size, V gene, J gene, D gene, CDR3 DNA, CDR3 protein. D genes are given only for firm matches. Only some rows state a clone size, as once, few, many or a class for expanded clones.

>.|TRBV7-9|TRBJ1-4|.
TGTGCCAGCAGCATTGTATCGGACAGCTGGAATGAAAAACTGTTTTTT
CASSIVSDSWNEKLFF
>.|TRBV5-1|TRBJ2-3|TRBD1
TGCGCCAGCAGCTTGGACTCAGGGGGCAAGGGAGATACGCAGTATTTT
CASSLDSGGKGDTQYF
>.|TRBV5-1|TRBJ2-3|TRBD2
TGCGCGCTGGTGAGCGGGGGCACAGATACGCAGTATTTT
CALVSGGTDTQYF
>many|TRBV11-3|TRBJ1-5|.
TGTGCCAGCAGCTTAAGTGGGGAGAATAGCAATCAGCCCCAGCATTTT
CASSLSGENSNQPQHF
>.|TRBV11-1|TRBJ2-3|.
TGTGCCAGCAGCCCCCCCTCCAGGGCTAGCACAGATACGCAGTATTTT
CASSPPSRASTDTQYF
>.|TRBV19|TRBJ1-4|.
TGTGCCAGTAGCGGGACCGGACTGTTTTTT
CASSGTGLFF
>once|TRBV24-1|TRBJ1-2|TRBD1
TGTGCCACCAGTGGGGGACAGGGCAACTATGGCTACACCTTC
CATSGGQGNYGYTF
>.|TRBV7-2|TRBJ2-7|TRBD2
TGTGCCAGCAGCTTAGGGCTAGCGGGGGGGTTGGGCGAGCAGTACTTC
CASSLGLAGGLGEQYF
>few|TRBV6-6|TRBJ1-2|TRBD1
TGTGCCAGCAGTCCCCTAAGGGACAGCGTTAACTATGGCTACACCTTC
CASSPLRDSVNYGYTF
>.|TRBV7-9|TRBJ1-3|TRBD1
TGTGCCAGCAGCTCCGACAGGGGGCCCACCTCTGGAAACACCATATATTTT
CASSSDRGPTSGNTIYF
>.|TRBV11-1|TRBJ1-1|.
TGTGCCAGCAGCTTCGACAGGTACGCTGAAGCTTTCTTT
CASSFDRYAEAFF
>.|TRBV28|TRBJ1-1|TRBD1
TGTGCCAGACAAACAAGACAGGGGAGGACTGAAGCTTTCTTT
CARQTRQGRTEAFF
>.|TRBV12-3/TRBV12-4|TRBJ1-2|TRBD1
TGTGCCAGCAGTTTAGGGACAGGGGTGGGCTACACCTTC
CASSLGTGVGYTF
>.|TRBV6-5|TRBJ1-1|.
TGTGCCAGCAGCGACAGCAGTGAGAACACTGAAGCTTTCTTT
CASSDSSENTEAFF
>.|TRBV18|TRBJ1-1|TRBD1
TGTGCCAGCTCTCCCGGGACAGGGGGTAGGATCACTGAAGCTTTCTTT
CASSPGTGGRITEAFF
>.|TRBV25-1|TRBJ1-3|.
TGTGCCAGCAGAGAACAGGGTACTGGAAACACCATATATTTT
CASREQGTGNTIYF
>.|TRBV12-3/TRBV12-4|TRBJ1-5|.
TGTGCCAGCAGTGCCCAACAGGACCAGCCCCAGCATTTT
CASSAQQDQPQHF
>.|TRBV5-6|TRBJ2-3|TRBD1
TGTGCCAGCAGCCCCGTCACCGGACAGGGTCCGGCAGATACGCAGTATTTT
CASSPVTGQGPADTQYF
>.|TRBV30|TRBJ1-5|.
TGTGCCTGGAGTCCAGGGCTATACCAGCCCCAGCATTTT
CAWSPGLYQPQHF
>.|TRBV19|TRBJ2-4|.
TGTGCCAGTAGTATTCAGGGGCGTGGGGCCAAAAACATTCAGTACTTC
CASSIQGRGAKNIQYF
>.|TRBV6-2/TRBV6-3|TRBJ2-1|.
TGTGCCAGCAGTTACTACAGGGGAGGTCGTAATGAGCAGTTCTTC
CASSYYRGGRNEQFF
>.|TRBV18|TRBJ2-1|TRBD2
TGTGCCAGCTCAACCACGACTAGCGGGGGGGTAAATGAGCAGTTCTTC
CASSTTTSGGVNEQFF
>.|TRBV5-1|TRBJ1-1|.
TGCGCCAGCAGCTTGGGACATGCCGGGACACCAGATGAAGCTTTCTTT
CASSLGHAGTPDEAFF
>.|TRBV7-9|TRBJ2-1|TRBD1
TGTGCCAGCAGACTCGTACAGACAGGGGCGGATGAGCAGTTCTTC
CASRLVQTGADEQFF
>.|TRBV7-8|TRBJ2-5|TRBD2
TGTGCCAGCAGCTTAGTCCCTAGCGGGGCACAAGAGACCCAGTACTTC
CASSLVPSGAQETQYF
>.|TRBV7-9|TRBJ2-5|.
TGTGCCAGCAGCTTCCCAAATATGGAGACCCAGTACTTC
CASSFPNMETQYF
>.|TRBV20-1|TRBJ1-6|.
TGCAGTGCTAGTCGGACGGGCGGTGGAGATTCACCCCTCCACTTT
CSASRTGGGDSPLHF
>.|TRBV20-1|TRBJ1-5|.
TGCAGTGCTGCGGGCGGTCAGCCCCAGCATTTT
CSAAGGQPQHF
>.|TRBV28|TRBJ1-4|.
TGTGCCAGCAGAGGGGACGCAACTAATGAAAAACTGTTTTTT
CASRGDATNEKLFF
>.|TRBV19|TRBJ1-6|.
TGTGCCAGTAGTATGGCGGGACGGATTAATTCACCCCTCCACTTT
CASSMAGRINSPLHF
>.|TRBV30|TRBJ2-5|.
TGTGCCGGGACCGGGAACTCCCGGGAGACCCAGTACTTC
CAGTGNSRETQYF
>.|TRBV6-2/TRBV6-3|TRBJ2-5|TRBD2
TGTGCCAGCAGTTATCGGTCCCAAGCGGGGTATCCAGAGACCCAGTACTTC
CASSYRSQAGYPETQYF
>.|TRBV27|TRBJ2-6|TRBD1
TGTGCCAGCAGTTTGGGACAGCCCATCTCTGGGGCCAACGTCCTGACTTTC
CASSLGQPISGANVLTF
>.|TRBV12-3/TRBV12-4|TRBJ1-1|.
TGTGCCAGCAGATCGGAGGGGAGGATTGAAGCTTTCTTT
CASRSEGRIEAFF
>.|TRBV19|TRBJ1-4|TRBD1
TGTGCCAGTAAACTGTCCGGGACAGGGAATGAAAAACTGTTTTTT
CASKLSGTGNEKLFF
>.|TRBV30|TRBJ1-2|.
TGTGCCTGGAGTCGGGGTATCCAGCTAGGCTACACCTTC
CAWSRGIQLGYTF
>.|TRBV29-1|TRBJ1-2|.
TGCAGCGTACAGACTAATTATGGCTACACCTTC
CSVQTNYGYTF
>.|TRBV7-2|TRBJ1-2|.
TGTGCCAGCAGCTTAGGGGGCGAGCTTTTTGGCTACACCTTC
CASSLGGELFGYTF
>.|TRBV5-1|TRBJ1-2|.
TGCGCCAGCAGCTTAGACGGTACATATGGCTACACCTTC
CASSLDGTYGYTF
>.|TRBV18|TRBJ2-5|TRBD1
TGTGCCAGCTCACTCGGGACAGTCCAAGAGACCCAGTACTTC
CASSLGTVQETQYF